This T cell receptor beta chain stems from a study of PD-1 blockade in classical Hodgkin lymphoma. Study outcomes and limitations: Newly diagnosed patients reportedly trailed healthy donors in baseline TCR diversity.

CDR3 length equals 13 residues. Per the germline V gene, CDR1 is SGDLS and CDR2 is YYNGEE. V was pared by 3 bases and J by 7 bases, with 13 bases between. Using immunoSEQ multiplex PCR, the repertoire was profiled, and TCRdb retains in-frame clones only, with some absent. The sample includes 25,000 to 35,000 clones, roughly 70% of them seen just once. In the case of this clone: As yet, its antigen is unknown.

All trial patients relapsed after autologous stem cell transplantation. The V call is TRBV9, the J call TRBJ1-2; D is unresolved. The sequencing used peripheral blood mononuclear cells (PBMCs), collected before the second cycle of nivolumab. The sequence derives from a human donor with classical Hodgkin lymphoma. The CDR3 reads CASSEGPTVGYTF. The CDR3 DNA reads as TGTGCCAGCAGCGAGGGTCCCACAGTTGGCTACACCTTC.